This TCR beta chain was captured by sequencing in a study of T cell responses to AZD1222 COVID-19 vaccine. At the level of the study: Analyses pooled second doses at about 4 or about 12 weeks. Broader study findings: The sample set comprised mostly white British donors with more females, and clonal diversity was possibly underestimated.

Of note for this clone: Its cognate antigen is unknown.

Clones were sequenced by immunoSEQ multiplex PCR, and TCRdb holds only the in-frame ones, with some missing. The data contain more than 100,000 clones, roughly 88% of them singletons. The germline V and J ends were trimmed by 7 bases and 5 bases, with 8 bases remaining between them. CDR3 size: 12 residues. The sequencing here drew on peripheral blood, taken on day 0 of AZD1222 vaccination. The genes are TRBV12-3 or TRBV12-4 and TRBJ1-4; the D is unclear. The sequence was collected from an adult in good health. The CDR3, as DNA: TGTGCCAGCACCAATCTCAATGAAAAACTGTTTTTT. The encoded protein is CASTNLNEKLFF.